Shown below are 2 T cell receptor beta chains from a single sample sequenced in a study of T cells in Graves' hyperthyroidism and ophthalmopathy. Authors of the study amplified TCR beta CDR3 regions from RNA transcripts. A first-round RT-PCR of the TCR CDR3 used the HTBI primer set. Via MiXCR, TCRdb re-called the multiplex PCR reads, giving one row per CDR3 protein. The sample holds about 500,000 distinct CDR3 sequences, roughly 15% seen once. The sequenced material came from blood. These receptors originate from a woman aged 25 to 39 with Graves' ophthalmopathy.

This clonotype appeared many times. This rearrangement joins TRBV10-3 to TRBJ2-2; 8 bases map to TRBD1. Germline CDR1 is ENHRY and CDR2 is SYGVKD. The V segment lost 3 bases and the J segment 7 bases; nucleotides outside the gene matches: 7. CDR3 size: 15 residues. The CDR3 loop reads CAISERAGGSGELFF. The CDR3 DNA is TGTGCCATCAGTGAAAGGGCAGGGGGCAGCGGGGAGCTGTTTTTT.

The table lists this clonotype with many counts. This chain connects TRBV30 to TRBJ1-2; D is uncertain. V was pared by 7 bases and J by 6 bases, with 15 bases between. CDR1 is GTSNPN, CDR2 SVGIG, per germline (reference sequence). CDR3 size: 12 residues. CDR3 residues: CAFSPTGHGYTF. As DNA, the CDR3 is TGTGCCTTCTCACCGACGGGTCATGGCTACACCTTC.